This is a list of T cell receptor beta chains from one sample in a study of cytomegalovirus exposure and HLA in healthy donors. The repertoire was sequenced with immunoSEQ multiplex PCR; TCRdb's copy has only in-frame clones and lacks some. Of 85,000 to 110,000 clones listed, around 67% were seen once; the top ten hold around 3.5%. The material sequenced was PBMCs. These receptors were taken from a woman between 45 and 60 years old in good health and CMV-seronegative. The conserved cysteine and the conserved F or W are not part of the CDR3 here. The order of the fields is V gene, clone size, D gene, J gene, CDR3 protein. D genes are given only for firm matches. Some rows have no size entry. The others give once, few or many, or a class for an expanded clone.

V: TRBV10-3
size: NA
D: NA
J: TRBJ1-6
CDR3: AISEAPDSSYNSPLH

V: TRBV4-1
size: NA
D: NA
J: TRBJ1-3
CDR3: ASSQGLRNRVSGNTIY

V: TRBV11-2
size: few
D: TRBD2
J: TRBJ2-1
CDR3: ASSSGLAGVEQF

V: TRBV19
size: NA
D: NA
J: TRBJ1-4
CDR3: ASSWARGAEKLF

V: TRBV11-3
size: few
D: TRBD2
J: TRBJ2-1
CDR3: ASSLGGRAGYNEQF

V: TRBV30
size: once
D: TRBD2
J: TRBJ2-7
CDR3: AWSTGGEKQY

V: TRBV7-9
size: NA
D: NA
J: TRBJ1-1
CDR3: ASSGGGGGPEAF

V: TRBV6-5
size: few
D: NA
J: TRBJ2-2
CDR3: ASSYSAYSFGGELF

V: TRBV5-5
size: NA
D: TRBD2
J: TRBJ2-7
CDR3: ASLGSLAGVGEQY

V: TRBV11-2
size: NA
D: NA
J: TRBJ1-5
CDR3: ASSLAYDQPQH

V: TRBV6-5
size: few
D: NA
J: TRBJ1-1
CDR3: ASSHGNTEAF

V: TRBV7-9
size: NA
D: NA
J: TRBJ1-2
CDR3: ASNRQNYGYT

V: TRBV27
size: NA
D: TRBD2
J: TRBJ2-3
CDR3: ASSTLAGGSYLDTQY

V: TRBV2
size: NA
D: TRBD1
J: TRBJ1-5
CDR3: ASRSGTGFLEQPQH

V: TRBV14
size: NA
D: NA
J: TRBJ1-2
CDR3: ASSQVYSYGYT

V: TRBV7-8
size: NA
D: TRBD1
J: TRBJ1-2
CDR3: ASSTGTGAFRDYGYT

V: TRBV18
size: NA
D: TRBD1
J: TRBJ2-7
CDR3: ASSPGTGSVYEQY

V: TRBV5-1
size: NA
D: TRBD1
J: TRBJ2-7
CDR3: ASSLGQGIYEQY

V: TRBV18
size: few
D: NA
J: TRBJ2-3
CDR3: ASSPGTGFAQY

V: TRBV10-1
size: NA
D: TRBD2
J: TRBJ2-1
CDR3: ASSPWAGGLNEQF

V: TRBV7-3
size: NA
D: NA
J: TRBJ2-2
CDR3: ASGQGTGELF

V: TRBV25-1
size: NA
D: NA
J: TRBJ2-7
CDR3: ASSGGYEQY

V: TRBV2
size: NA
D: NA
J: TRBJ2-5
CDR3: ASSEVVLQETQY

V: TRBV15
size: NA
D: TRBD1
J: TRBJ1-1
CDR3: ATSTSGTGEENTEAF

V: TRBV7-6
size: NA
D: NA
J: TRBJ2-1
CDR3: ASSLGPGSYNEQF